This T cell receptor beta chain was found in a study of cytomegalovirus exposure and HLA in healthy donors. Study details: Most genotyped donors, approximately 77% of 398, had Caucasian-associated genetic ancestry.

This clone was observed a handful of times. Its target is not known. The study ran its PCR with 60 Vbeta and 13 Jbeta primers. Profiling relied on immunoSEQ multiplex PCR, and the TCRdb table lists in-frame clones only, not all of them. The data show about 85,000 clones, about four fifths seen once. There are 13 residues in the CDR3. Germline V gene data show CDR1 as SGHRS and CDR2 as YFSETQ. Trimming left V 1 base short and J 6 bases short, with 10 bases between. Findings and caveats of the study: Among immune exposure information, only CMV serostatus was available.

The chain is built from TRBV5-1 and TRBJ1-1, with D perhaps matching TRBD1 (5 bases). Sequences were obtained from PBMCs. The receptor comes from a man in his forties or fifties in good health and CMV-seropositive. CDR3: CASSLSGGPEAFF. CDR3 DNA: TGCGCCAGCAGCTTGTCGGGGGGTCCTGAAGCTTTCTTT.